This TCR beta chain is from a study of siplizumab effects on memory and regulatory T cells. Broader study findings: Under siplizumab, alloreactive sequences traced to unstimulated CD4+ memory cells were significantly reduced.

With respect to this clone: Antigen specificity is unknown.

Each sample yielded approximately 92,000 assayed TCR templates. The table came from immunoSEQ multiplex PCR; TCRdb's copy has only in-frame clones and leaves some out. The table lists some 100,000 clones, over 85% of them singletons, with over 5% in the top ten. Germline loops: CDR1 SGHDT, CDR2 YYEEEE. V lost 2 bases and J lost 3, with 3 bases in between. CDR3 length: 11 amino acids. The chain employs TRBV5-6 and TRBJ2-7, with D unclear. What was sequenced was CD8+ T cells sorted from blood. This receptor was taken from a human donor in good health. In DNA form, the CDR3 reads TGTGCCAGCAGCTTTAACTACGAGCAGTACTTC. Its protein product is CASSFNYEQYF.